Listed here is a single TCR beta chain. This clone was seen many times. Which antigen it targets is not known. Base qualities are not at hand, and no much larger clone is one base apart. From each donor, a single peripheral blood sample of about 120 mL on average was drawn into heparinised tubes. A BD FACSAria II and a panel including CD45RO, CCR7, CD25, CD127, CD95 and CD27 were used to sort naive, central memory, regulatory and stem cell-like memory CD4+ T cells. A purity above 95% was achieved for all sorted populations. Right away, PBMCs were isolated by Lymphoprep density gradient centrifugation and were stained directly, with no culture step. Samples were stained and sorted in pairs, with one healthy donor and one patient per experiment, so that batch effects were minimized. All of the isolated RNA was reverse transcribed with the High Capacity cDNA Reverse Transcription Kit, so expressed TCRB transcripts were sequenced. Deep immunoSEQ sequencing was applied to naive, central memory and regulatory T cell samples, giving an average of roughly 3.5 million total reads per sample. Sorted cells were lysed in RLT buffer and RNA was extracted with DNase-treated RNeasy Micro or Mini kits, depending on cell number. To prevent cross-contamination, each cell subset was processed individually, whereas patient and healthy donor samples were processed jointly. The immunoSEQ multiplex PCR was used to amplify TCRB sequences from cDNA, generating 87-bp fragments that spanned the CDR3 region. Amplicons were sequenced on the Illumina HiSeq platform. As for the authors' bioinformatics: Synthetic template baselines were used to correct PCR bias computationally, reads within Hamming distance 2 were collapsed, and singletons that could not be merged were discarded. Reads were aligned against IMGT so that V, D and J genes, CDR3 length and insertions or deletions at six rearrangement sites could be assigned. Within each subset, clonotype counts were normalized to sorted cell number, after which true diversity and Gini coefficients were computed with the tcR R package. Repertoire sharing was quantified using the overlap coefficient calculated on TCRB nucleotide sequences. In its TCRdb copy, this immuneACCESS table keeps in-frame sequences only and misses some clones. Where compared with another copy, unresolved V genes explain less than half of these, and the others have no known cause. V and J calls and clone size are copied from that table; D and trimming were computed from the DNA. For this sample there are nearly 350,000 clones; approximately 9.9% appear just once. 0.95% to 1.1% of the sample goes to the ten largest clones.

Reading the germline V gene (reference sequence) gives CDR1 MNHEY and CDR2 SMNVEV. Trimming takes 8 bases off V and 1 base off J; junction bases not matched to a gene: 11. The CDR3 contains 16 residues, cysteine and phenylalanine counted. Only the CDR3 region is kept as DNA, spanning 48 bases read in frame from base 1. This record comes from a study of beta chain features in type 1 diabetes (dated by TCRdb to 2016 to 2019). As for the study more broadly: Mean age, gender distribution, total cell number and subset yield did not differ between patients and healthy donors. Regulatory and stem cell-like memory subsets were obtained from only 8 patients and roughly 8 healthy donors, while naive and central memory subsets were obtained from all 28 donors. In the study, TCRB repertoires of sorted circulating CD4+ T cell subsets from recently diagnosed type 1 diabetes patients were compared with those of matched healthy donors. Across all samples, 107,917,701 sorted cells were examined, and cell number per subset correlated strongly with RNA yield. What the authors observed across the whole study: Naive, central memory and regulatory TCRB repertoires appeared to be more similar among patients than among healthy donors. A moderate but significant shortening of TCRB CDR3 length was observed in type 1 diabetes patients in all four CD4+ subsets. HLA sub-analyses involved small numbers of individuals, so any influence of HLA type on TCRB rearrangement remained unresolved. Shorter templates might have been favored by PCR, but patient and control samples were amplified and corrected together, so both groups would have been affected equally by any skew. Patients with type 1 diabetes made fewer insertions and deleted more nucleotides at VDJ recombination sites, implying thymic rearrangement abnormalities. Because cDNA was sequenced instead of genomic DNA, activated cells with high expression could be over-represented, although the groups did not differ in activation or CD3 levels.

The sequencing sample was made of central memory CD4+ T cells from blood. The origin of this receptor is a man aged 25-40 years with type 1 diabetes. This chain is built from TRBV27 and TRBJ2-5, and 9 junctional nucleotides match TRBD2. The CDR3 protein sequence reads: CASRRGGLFTQETQYF. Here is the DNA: TGTGCCAGCCGGCGGGGGGGCCTCTTTACCCAAGAGACCCAGTACTTC.